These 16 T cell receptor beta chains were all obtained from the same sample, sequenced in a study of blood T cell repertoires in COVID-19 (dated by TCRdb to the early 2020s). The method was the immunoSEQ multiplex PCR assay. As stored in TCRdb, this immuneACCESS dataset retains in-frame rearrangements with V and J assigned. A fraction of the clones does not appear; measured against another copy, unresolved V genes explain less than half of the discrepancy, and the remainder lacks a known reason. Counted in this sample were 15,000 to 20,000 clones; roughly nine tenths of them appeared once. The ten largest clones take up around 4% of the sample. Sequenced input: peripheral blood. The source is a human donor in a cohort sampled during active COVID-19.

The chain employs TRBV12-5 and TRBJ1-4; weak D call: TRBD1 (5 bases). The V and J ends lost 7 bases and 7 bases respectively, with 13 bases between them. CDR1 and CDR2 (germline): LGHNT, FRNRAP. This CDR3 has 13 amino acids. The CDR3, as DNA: TGTGCTAGTGCCGCCAGCGGGGGTGAAAAACTGTTTTTT. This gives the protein CASAASGGEKLFF.

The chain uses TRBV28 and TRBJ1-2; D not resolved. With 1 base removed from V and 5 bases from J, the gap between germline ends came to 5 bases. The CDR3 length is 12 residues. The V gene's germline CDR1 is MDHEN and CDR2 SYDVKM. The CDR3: CASSLSGYGYTF. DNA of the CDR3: TGTGCCAGCAGTTTATCCGGGTATGGCTACACCTTC.

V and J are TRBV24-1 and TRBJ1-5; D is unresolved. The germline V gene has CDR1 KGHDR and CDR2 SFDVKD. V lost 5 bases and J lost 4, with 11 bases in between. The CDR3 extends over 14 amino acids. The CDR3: CATSAQTVNQPQHF. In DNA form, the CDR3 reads TGTGCCACCAGTGCGCAAACAGTAAATCAGCCCCAGCATTTT.

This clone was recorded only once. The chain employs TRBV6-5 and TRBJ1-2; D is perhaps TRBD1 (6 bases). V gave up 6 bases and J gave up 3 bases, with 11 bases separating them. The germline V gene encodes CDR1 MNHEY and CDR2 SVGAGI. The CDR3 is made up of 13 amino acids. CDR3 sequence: CASRLDSYYGYTF. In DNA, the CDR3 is TGTGCCAGCAGATTGGACAGCTACTATGGCTACACCTTC.

The CDR3 protein is CASSLVRNQPQHF. Written as DNA, the CDR3 is TGTGCCAGCAGTTTGGTCCGGAATCAGCCCCAGCATTTT. The J gene is TRBJ1-5, the V gene TRBV28; D remains unclear. The V gene's germline CDR1 is MDHEN and CDR2 SYDVKM. The CDR3 loop spans 13 amino acids. V dropped 3 bases and J dropped 4 bases, with 7 bases sitting between them.

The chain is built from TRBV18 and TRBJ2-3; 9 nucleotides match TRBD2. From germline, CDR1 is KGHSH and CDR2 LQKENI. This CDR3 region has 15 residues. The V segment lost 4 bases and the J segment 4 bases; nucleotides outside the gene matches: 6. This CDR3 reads CASSRRGGGSDTQYF. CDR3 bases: TGTGCCAGCTCACGACGCGGGGGGGGCTCAGATACGCAGTATTTT.

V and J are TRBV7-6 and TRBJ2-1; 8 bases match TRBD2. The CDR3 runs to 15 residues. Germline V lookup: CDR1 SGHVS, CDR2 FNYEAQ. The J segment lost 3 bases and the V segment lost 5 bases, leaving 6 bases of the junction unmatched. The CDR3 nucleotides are TGTGCCAGCAGCCACTTAGCGGGACACTACAATGAGCAGTTCTTC. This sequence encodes CASSHLAGHYNEQFF. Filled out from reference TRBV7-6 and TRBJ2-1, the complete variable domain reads GAGVSQSPRYKVTKRGQDVALRCDPISGHVSLYWYRQALGQGPEFLTYFNYEAQQDKSGLPNDRFSAERPEGSISTLTIQRTEQRDSAMYRCASSHLAGHYNEQFFGPGTRLTVL.

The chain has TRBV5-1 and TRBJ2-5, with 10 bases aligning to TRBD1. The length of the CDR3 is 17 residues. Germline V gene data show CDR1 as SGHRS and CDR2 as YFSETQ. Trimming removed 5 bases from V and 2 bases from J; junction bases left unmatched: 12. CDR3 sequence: CASRTGRQGARQETQYF. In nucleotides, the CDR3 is TGCGCCAGCAGGACGGGGAGACAGGGGGCTCGACAAGAGACCCAGTACTTC.

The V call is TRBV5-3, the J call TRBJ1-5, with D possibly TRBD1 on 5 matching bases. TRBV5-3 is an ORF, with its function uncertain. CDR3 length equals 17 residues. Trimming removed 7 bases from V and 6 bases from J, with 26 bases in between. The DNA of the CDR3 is TGTGCCAGACCTATAAGGGGCTCGTTCATCTCGACTCAGCCCCAGCATTTT. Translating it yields CARPIRGSFISTQPQHF.

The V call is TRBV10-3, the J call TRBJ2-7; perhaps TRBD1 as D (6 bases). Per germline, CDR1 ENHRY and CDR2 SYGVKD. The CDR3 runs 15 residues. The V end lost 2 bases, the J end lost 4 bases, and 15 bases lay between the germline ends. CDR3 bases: TGTGCCATCAGTGAGACCTCAGGGGTCGCGTACGAGCAGTACTTC. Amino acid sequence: CAISETSGVAYEQYF.

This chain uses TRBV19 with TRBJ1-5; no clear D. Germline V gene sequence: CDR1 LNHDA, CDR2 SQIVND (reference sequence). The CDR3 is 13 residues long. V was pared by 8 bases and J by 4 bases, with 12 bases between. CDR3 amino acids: CASGTDGNQPQHF. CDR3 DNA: TGTGCCAGTGGAACAGACGGAAATCAGCCCCAGCATTTT.

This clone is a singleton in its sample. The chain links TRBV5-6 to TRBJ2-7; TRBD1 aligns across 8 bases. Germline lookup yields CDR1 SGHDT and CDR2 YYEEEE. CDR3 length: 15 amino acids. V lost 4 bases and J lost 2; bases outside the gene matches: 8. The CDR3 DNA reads TGTGCCAGCAGCCCAGGACAGGGAGTACCCTACGAGCAGTACTTC. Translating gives CASSPGQGVPYEQYF.

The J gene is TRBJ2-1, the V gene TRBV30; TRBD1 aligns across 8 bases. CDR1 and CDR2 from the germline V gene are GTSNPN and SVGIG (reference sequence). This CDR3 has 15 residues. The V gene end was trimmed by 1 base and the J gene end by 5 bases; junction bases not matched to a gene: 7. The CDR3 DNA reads TGTGCCTGGAGTGCGGTCAGGGGGCGAGACAATGAGCAGTTCTTC. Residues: CAWSAVRGRDNEQFF.

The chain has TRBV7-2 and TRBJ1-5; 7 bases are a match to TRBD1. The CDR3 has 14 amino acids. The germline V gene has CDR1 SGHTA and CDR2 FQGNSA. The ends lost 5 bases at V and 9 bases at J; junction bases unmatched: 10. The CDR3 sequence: CASSPDRAAGPQHF. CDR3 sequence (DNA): TGTGCCAGCAGCCCAGACAGGGCGGCTGGGCCCCAGCATTTT.

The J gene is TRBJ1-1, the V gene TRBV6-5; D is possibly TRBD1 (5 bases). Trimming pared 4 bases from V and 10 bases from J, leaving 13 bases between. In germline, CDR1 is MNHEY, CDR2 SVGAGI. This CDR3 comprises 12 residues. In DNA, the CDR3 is TGTGCCAGCAGTTCCAACTGGGGGGGAGCTTTCTTT. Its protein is CASSSNWGGAFF.

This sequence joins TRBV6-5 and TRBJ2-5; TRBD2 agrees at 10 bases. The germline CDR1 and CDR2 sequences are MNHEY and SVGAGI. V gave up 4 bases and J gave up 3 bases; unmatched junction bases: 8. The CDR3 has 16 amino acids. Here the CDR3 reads CASSSPEREGEETQYF. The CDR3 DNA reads TGTGCCAGCAGTTCCCCGGAGCGGGAGGGCGAAGAGACCCAGTACTTC.